This T cell receptor (beta chain) derives from a study of control samples from healthy donors and cancer patients. From germline, CDR1 is MNHEY and CDR2 SMNVEV (reference sequence). V lost 2 bases, J lost 2 bases, and 6 bases lay in between. The CDR3 sequence is 13 residues long. Assay used: immunoSEQ multiplex PCR; TCRdb lists only in-frame clones, some missing. The sample includes around 19,000 clones, approximately 81% of them seen just once. This receptor was taken from a woman in her seventies with lung cancer. This chain links TRBV27 with TRBJ1-1; no definite D call. Input material: PBMCs. The CDR3 nucleotides read TGTGCCAGCAGTTTAAGGGATAACACTGAAGCTTTCTTT. Translated: CASSLRDNTEAFF.